Here is one T cell receptor (beta chain) with its context. Antigen unknown. These data are taken from a study of radiotherapy plus CTLA-4 blockade in lung cancer. Study-wide findings and caveats: Researchers report tumor-derived TCR clones expanding in blood after radiotherapy plus ipilimumab.

TCRdb's table, derived via immunoSEQ multiplex PCR, lists solely in-frame clones and lacks some. Of 30,000 to 50,000 clones listed, 75% to 85% were seen once; the top ten hold 23%. CDR1 is ENHRY and CDR2 is SYGVKD in the germline V gene. The germline V and J ends were trimmed by 6 bases and 1 base, with 12 bases remaining between them. The CDR3 loop spans 14 amino acids. The TCR originated in a human donor with non-small cell lung cancer that progressed on radiotherapy plus ipilimumab. The rearrangement joins TRBV10-3 to TRBJ1-1, with D unresolved. Sequencing used peripheral blood, obtained from a patient treated with radiotherapy plus ipilimumab. The CDR3 region has the DNA TGTGCCATCAGGACTTCGGATTGGAACACTGAAGCTTTCTTT. As protein: CAIRTSDWNTEAFF.